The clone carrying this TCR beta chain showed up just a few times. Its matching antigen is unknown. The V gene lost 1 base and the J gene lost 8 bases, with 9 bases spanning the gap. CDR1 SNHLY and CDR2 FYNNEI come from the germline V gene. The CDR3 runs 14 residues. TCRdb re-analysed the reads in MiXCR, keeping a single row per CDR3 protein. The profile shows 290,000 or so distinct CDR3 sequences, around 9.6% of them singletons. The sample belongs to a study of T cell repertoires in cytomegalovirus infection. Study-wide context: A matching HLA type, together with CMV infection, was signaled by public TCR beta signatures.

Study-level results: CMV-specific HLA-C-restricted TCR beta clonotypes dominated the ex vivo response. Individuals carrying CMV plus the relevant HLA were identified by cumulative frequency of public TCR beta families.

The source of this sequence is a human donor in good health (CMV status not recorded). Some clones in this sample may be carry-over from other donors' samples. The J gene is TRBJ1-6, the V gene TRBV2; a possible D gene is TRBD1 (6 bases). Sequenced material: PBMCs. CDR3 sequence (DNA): TGTGCCAGCAGTGAAGGGGACACCTATTCACCCCTCCACTTT. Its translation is CASSEGDTYSPLHF. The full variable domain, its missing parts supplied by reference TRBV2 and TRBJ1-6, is EPEVTQTPSHQVTQMGQEVILRCVPISNHLYFYWYRQILGQKVEFLVSFYNNEISEKSEIFDDQFSVERPDGSNFTLKIRSTKLEDSAMYFCASSEGDTYSPLHFGNGTRLTVT.